A single sample is the source of the 16 T cell receptor beta chains below, sequenced in a study of T cells after posttransplantation cyclophosphamide. Controls had myeloablative marrow grafts with methotrexate and calcineurin inhibitor, sampled at 1 year. The protocol was immunoSEQ multiplex PCR, while the TCRdb copy is restricted to in-frame clones and leaves out a portion. The profile shows 9,000 to 10,000 clones, approximately 88% of them singletons. The sequenced sample was PBMCs, obtained after an allogeneic stem cell transplant with a calcineurin inhibitor and methotrexate. The receptors derive from a male patient in his thirties who received an allogeneic stem cell transplant from an unrelated donor, was CMV-positive, and had no GVHD. A subset of T cells may come from the graft donor.

The V and J genes are TRBV11-1 and TRBJ2-3; TRBD2 agrees at 7 bases. Germline V lookup: CDR1 SGHAT, CDR2 FQDESV (reference sequence). V lost 4 bases, J lost 4 bases, and 11 bases stayed unmatched. CDR3 length: 16 residues. The CDR3 spells CASSSPPRGRSDTQYF. For the CDR3, the DNA is TGTGCCAGCAGCTCCCCTCCGCGCGGGAGATCAGATACGCAGTATTTT. The complete variable domain, with remaining parts taken from reference TRBV11-1 and TRBJ2-3, reads EAEVAQSPRYKITEKSQAVAFWCDPISGHATLYWYRQILGQGPELLVQFQDESVVDDSQLPKDRFSAERLKGVDSTLKIQPAELGDSAMYLCASSSPPRGRSDTQYFGPGTRLTVL.

V usage is TRBV7-2 and J usage is TRBJ2-1; tentative D call: TRBD1 (6 bases). In germline, CDR1 is SGHTA, CDR2 FQGNSA. This CDR3 is built from 15 residues. V was cut by 5 bases and J by 5 bases, with 16 bases left in between. In nucleotides, the CDR3 is TGTGCCAGCAGCCCGTCGCAGGGGAATAACAATGAGCAGTTCTTC. Translating gives CASSPSQGNNNEQFF.

The genes are TRBV10-3 and TRBJ1-2, with 7 bases that match TRBD1. This CDR3 comprises 14 residues. V lost 10 bases, J lost 0 bases, and 8 bases stayed unmatched. The germline V gene encodes CDR1 ENHRY and CDR2 SYGVKD. Here the CDR3 reads CATGDSTTNYGYTF. The CDR3 DNA reads as TGTGCCACCGGGGACAGCACTACTAACTATGGCTACACCTTC.

The rearrangement joins TRBV5-6 to TRBJ2-1; 8 nucleotides match TRBD1. This CDR3 has 15 amino acids. Germline V gives CDR1 SGHDT, CDR2 YYEEEE. V shed 0 bases and J 5 bases; nucleotides not matched to a gene: 4. The CDR3 nucleotides are TGTGCCAGCAGCTTGGTGGACAGGGTCCACAATGAGCAGTTCTTC. Encoded protein: CASSLVDRVHNEQFF.

The chain joins TRBV7-2 to TRBJ2-6; D is uncertain. The germline V gene encodes CDR1 SGHTA and CDR2 FQGNSA. This CDR3 contains 13 residues. The V end lost 4 bases, the J end lost 4 bases, and 5 bases lay between the germline ends. The CDR3 protein is CASSSRGANVLTF. In nucleotides, the CDR3 is TGTGCCAGCAGCTCTCGGGGGGCCAACGTCCTGACTTTC.

This clone came up a few times. The V and J genes are TRBV7-9 and TRBJ1-4; possibly TRBD1 for D (6 bases). Germline CDR1 reads SEHNR; CDR2 reads FQNEAQ (reference sequence). V lost 1 base and J 4 bases, leaving 10 bases between the germline ends. The CDR3 length is 15 residues. CDR3 in amino acids: CASSLGGGGNEKLFF. The CDR3 DNA follows: TGTGCCAGCAGCTTAGGGGGGGGCGGTAATGAAAAACTGTTTTTT.

The V call is TRBV6-4, the J call TRBJ2-1, with a possible D match to TRBD1 (5 bases). Deletions cut 6 bases from V and 7 bases from J, with 13 bases between. Germline V gene sequence: CDR1 MRHNA, CDR2 SNTAGT. The CDR3 runs 13 residues. The CDR3 DNA reads as TGTGCCAGCAGCTTAGACAGTATGAATGAGCAGTTCTTC. The encoded protein is CASSLDSMNEQFF.

This clone was seen only once. The chain has TRBV4-1 and TRBJ2-6, with D uncertain. The CDR3 contains 13 residues. Trimming removed 6 bases at V and 4 bases at J, with 7 bases between. Germline CDR1 is MGHRA and CDR2 is YSYEKL. CDR3 bases: TGCGCCAGCAGTCGTCCCGGGGCCAACGTCCTGACTTTC. Protein: CASSRPGANVLTF.

The chain joins TRBV27 to TRBJ2-1, with unresolved D. Deletions cut 5 bases from V and 4 bases from J, with 27 bases between. Germline CDR1 MNHEY, CDR2 SMNVEV (reference sequence). CDR3 length equals 19 residues. DNA of the CDR3: TGTGCCAGCAGTCCTCCTCACTCCGACACGTCCTTACTGTACAATGAGCAGTTCTTC. Translated, it gives CASSPPHSDTSLLYNEQFF.

The J gene is TRBJ1-2, the V gene TRBV30; 9 positions agree with TRBD1. J was trimmed by 4 bases and V by 3 bases; bases with no gene match: 6. The CDR3 loop spans 14 amino acids. From germline, CDR1 is GTSNPN and CDR2 SVGIG (reference sequence). The CDR3 bases are TGTGCCTGGAGAACCGGGACAGGGATCTATGGCTACACCTTC. Amino acid sequence: CAWRTGTGIYGYTF. The variable domain in full, completed from reference TRBV30 and TRBJ1-2, reads SQTIHQWPATLVQPVGSPLSLECTVEGTSNPNLYWYRQAAGRGLQLLFYSVGIGQISSEVPQNLSASRPQDRQFILSSKKLLLSDSGFYLCAWRTGTGIYGYTFGSGTRLTVV.

The chain links TRBV18 to TRBJ2-5, with 8 nucleotides matching TRBD2. The V gene's germline CDR1 is KGHSH and CDR2 LQKENI. The CDR3 spans 14 residues. The trim removed 3 bases at V and 5 bases at J, leaving 5 bases unmatched. The CDR3 DNA follows: TGTGCCAGCTCACCCCTAGCGGGTGCGGAGACCCAGTACTTC. This sequence encodes CASSPLAGAETQYF.

The chain employs TRBV5-1 and TRBJ2-7; 8 nucleotides line up with TRBD2. Trimming removed 4 bases from V and 5 bases from J; junction bases left unmatched: 8. CDR1 SGHRS and CDR2 YFSETQ come from the germline V gene. The CDR3 runs 14 residues. CDR3 residues: CASSQTAGVDEQYF. CDR3 sequence (DNA): TGCGCCAGCAGCCAGACAGCGGGAGTCGACGAGCAGTACTTC.

This clone has just one count. The chain carries TRBV7-9 and TRBJ2-5; 8 bases map to TRBD1. V dropped 4 bases and J dropped 4; count of bases not matched to a gene: 8. CDR3 length equals 15 residues. The germline CDR1 and CDR2 sequences are SEHNR and FQNEAQ (reference sequence). The chain's CDR3 is CASSSTGGGGETQYF. Here the CDR3 DNA reads TGTGCCAGCAGCTCTACAGGGGGTGGGGGAGAGACCCAGTACTTC.

The chain recombines TRBV27 with TRBJ2-5; TRBD1 agrees at 8 bases. The end of the DNA fits TRBJ2-7 better, so the J call may be wrong. CDR3 size: 14 residues. Germline assignment: CDR1 MNHEY and CDR2 SMNVEV (reference sequence). CDR3 DNA sequence: TGTGCCAGCACCAGGACAGGGTCACCCTACGAGCAGTACTTC. It is translated as CASTRTGSPYEQYF.

The chain employs TRBV6-6 and TRBJ2-7; 9 nucleotides align to TRBD2. The V gene end was trimmed by 7 bases and the J gene end by 3 bases; junction bases not matched to a gene: 7. Germline values: CDR1 MNHNY, CDR2 SVGAGI (reference sequence). The CDR3 spans 14 residues. CDR3 residues: CASTPSGRSYEQYF. CDR3 nucleotides: TGTGCCAGCACCCCCAGCGGGAGGAGCTACGAGCAGTACTTC.

The chain couples TRBV7-9 to TRBJ2-1, with 13 bases identical to TRBD2. V lost 5 bases to trimming and J lost 9 bases; unmatched junction nucleotides: 10. This CDR3 is 16 amino acids long. Germline V lookup: CDR1 SEHNR, CDR2 FQNEAQ (reference sequence). CDR3 sequence (DNA): TGTGCCAGCAGCCTACTAGCGGGAGGGCCCCGAGGTGAGCAGTTCTTC. Its translation: CASSLLAGGPRGEQFF.